The following is a T cell receptor (beta chain) sequence with its context. What it binds is unknown. The source of the sample is a study of identical twins. Overall study findings and caveats: Out-of-frame beta sequences exhibited a weaker degree of excess twin sharing. Conclusions leaned on cross-sectional statistical analysis and did not track the same donors over time.

Germline CDR1 and CDR2: SGHVS and FNYEAQ. V gave up 8 bases and J gave up 3 bases; unmatched junction bases: 5. This CDR3 comprises 15 residues. A single record per CDR3 protein comes from TCRdb applying MiXCR to the 5' RACE reads. This table has a few hundred thousand distinct CDR3 sequences, less than 9.5% appearing once. Healthy Caucasians alone served as donors. The data also belong to a second study, concerning yellow fever vaccine responses in identical twins. That report notes: Twins' T cell vaccine responses reportedly looked partly convergent, partly personalized.

The chain combines TRBV7-6 with TRBJ1-6, with TRBD1 matching 9 bases. The source of this sequence is a woman between 18 and 30 years old in good health. Sequencing was carried out using CD8+ T cells sorted from blood. The CDR3 sequence: CASSTGGGYNSPLHF. The CDR3 DNA reads TGTGCCAGCTCCACAGGGGGCGGCTATAATTCACCCCTCCACTTT.